The sequence of this T cell receptor (beta chain) was determined in a study of beta chain features in type 1 diabetes. This clone was seen a handful of times. Its antigen is unknown. Findings and limits, study-wide: Insertions at VDJ junctions were less frequent in type 1 diabetes patients. These patients also deleted more nucleotides at the same junctions. All four CD4+ subsets of Type 1 diabetes patients contained TCRB CDR3s that were moderately but significantly shorter.

Sequencing targeted expressed TCRB transcripts, as all isolated RNA had been reverse transcribed. The method was immunoSEQ multiplex PCR; TCRdb's version includes in-frame clones alone and lacks a portion of them. The sample lists over 600,000 clones; roughly 12% were seen once. The CDR3 has 14 amino acids. CDR1 is MNHNS and CDR2 is SASEGT in the germline V gene. The ends were cut back, 2 bases at V and 2 bases at J, with 9 bases in the middle. Sequenced: naive CD4+ T cells from blood. The chain recombines TRBV6-1 with TRBJ1-1, with D hard to call. This TCR derives from a man aged 25 to 40 with type 1 diabetes. The CDR3 sequence is CASSEPDYNTEAFF. CDR3 sequence (DNA): TGTGCCAGCAGTGAACCAGATTATAACACTGAAGCTTTCTTT.